Listed here are 7 T cell receptor beta chains from one sample, sequenced in a study of Ad26.COV2.S vaccination and SARS-CoV-2 variants. Data came from immunoSEQ multiplex PCR; TCRdb stores just in-frame clones and leaves some out. The table has about 220,000 clones, roughly 90% seen once. Treatment noted: about 20 received Ad26.COV2.S at low or high dose, single or two shots; several received placebo; per-sample allocation not given. Collection of the samples took place on day 63 after the first injection of vaccine or placebo. Sequenced material: peripheral blood, taken in a trial of Ad26.COV2.S vaccine versus placebo. Source of these receptors: a person aged 18-60 years who received the Ad26.COV2.S COVID-19 vaccine or a placebo.

The chain carries TRBV28 and TRBJ2-7, with 8 positions matching TRBD2. This CDR3 is built from 13 residues. Per germline, CDR1 MDHEN and CDR2 SYDVKM. Trimming took 5 bases from V and 3 from J; bases not matched to a gene: 3. DNA for the CDR3: TGTGCCAGCAGTCCTCGGGGGGGCTACGAGCAGTACTTC. It translates to CASSPRGGYEQYF.

The chain is built from TRBV15 and TRBJ2-7; D not resolved. Germline CDR1 is LNHNV and CDR2 is YYDKDF (reference sequence). This CDR3 spans 15 amino acids. Between the trimmed V and J ends, which lost 0 bases and 2 bases, there was a span of 11 bases. The DNA for the CDR3 is TGTGCCACCAGCAGAGACACCGGCTACCCCTACGAGCAGTACTTC. Protein product: CATSRDTGYPYEQYF.

The chain couples TRBV14 to TRBJ2-5; D may be TRBD1 (6 bases). This CDR3 spans 16 amino acids. V was pared by 1 base and J by 3 bases, with 15 bases between. Germline CDR1 reads SGHDN; CDR2 reads FVKESK. In DNA, the CDR3 is TGTGCCAGCAGCCAAGTACAGGGTAGACTAAAAGAGACCCAGTACTTC. It is translated as CASSQVQGRLKETQYF.

This chain links TRBV6-5 with TRBJ1-2, with 7 bases matching TRBD1. The germline V gene encodes CDR1 MNHEY and CDR2 SVGAGI. Germline trimming cut 2 bases from V and 2 bases from J; bases unmatched to any gene: 2. The CDR3 runs 14 residues. The CDR3 is CASSYPGQNYGYTF. In DNA form, the CDR3 reads TGTGCCAGCAGTTACCCGGGACAGAACTATGGCTACACCTTC.

The chain couples TRBV3-1 (or the pseudogene TRBV3-2) to TRBJ2-4; D unresolved. The V and J ends lost 1 base and 7 bases respectively, with 8 bases between them. The CDR3 sequence is 13 residues long. Germline V lookup: CDR1 LGHDT, CDR2 YNNKEL (reference sequence). CDR3 DNA sequence: TGTGCCAGCAGCCAAGGGGCTCGGAACATTCAGTACTTC. This sequence encodes CASSQGARNIQYF.

The chain combines TRBV3-1 (or the pseudogene TRBV3-2) with TRBJ2-1; no reliable D call. The CDR3 spans 13 residues. The germline gives CDR1 LGHDT, CDR2 YNNKEL (reference sequence). V lost 1 base and J 5 bases, leaving 6 bases between the germline ends. The CDR3 spells CASSQVRHNEQFF. The CDR3 region has the DNA TGTGCCAGCAGCCAAGTCAGACACAATGAGCAGTTCTTC.

The chain carries TRBV19 and TRBJ1-5; TRBD1 is a possible D gene (5 bases). From germline, CDR1 is LNHDA and CDR2 SQIVND (reference sequence). Between the trimmed V and J ends, which lost 8 bases and 7 bases, there was a span of 24 bases. This CDR3 is 16 amino acids long. The CDR3 is CASAAGGSSPGQPQHF. The CDR3 bases are TGTGCCAGTGCTGCCGGGGGGTCATCGCCTGGGCAGCCCCAGCATTTT.